These 18 T cell receptor beta chains were sequenced from one sample in a study of blood T cell repertoires in COVID-19. Generated by immunoSEQ multiplex PCR, the TCRdb table keeps only in-frame clones and is missing some. The repertoire holds about 150,000 clones, with 84% as singletons. The sequenced material came from PBMCs or T cells enriched from blood (not recorded which). These receptors were obtained from a man aged 50 to 60 who had recovered from COVID-19.

V is TRBV4-1 and J is TRBJ2-7; 11 bases match TRBD2. The CDR3 length is 16 residues. The V gene end was trimmed by 4 bases and the J gene end by 4 bases; junction bases not matched to a gene: 9. Looked up from germline, CDR1 is MGHRA and CDR2 is YSYEKL. The CDR3: CASSPRASGGFYEQYF. CDR3 DNA: TGCGCCAGCAGCCCCCGGGCTAGCGGGGGGTTTTACGAGCAGTACTTC.

V usage is TRBV18 and J usage is TRBJ2-7; D unresolved. Germline V gene sequence: CDR1 KGHSH, CDR2 LQKENI. CDR3 length: 13 residues. Trimming removed 2 bases at V and 2 bases at J, with 7 bases between. CDR3 bases: TGTGCCAGCTCACCAGCGATTACCTACGAGCAGTACTTC. It translates to CASSPAITYEQYF.

The chain links TRBV12-3 or TRBV12-4 to TRBJ1-2; D is unresolved. The length of the CDR3 is 13 residues. Trimming pared 3 bases from V and 0 bases from J, leaving 5 bases between. The CDR3 is CASSFLSNYGYTF. The CDR3 nucleotides are TGTGCCAGCAGTTTCCTCTCTAACTATGGCTACACCTTC.

The rearrangement links TRBV5-1 to TRBJ2-1; the match to TRBD2 covers 8 bases. Germline trimming cut 0 bases from V and 9 bases from J; bases unmatched to any gene: 8. The CDR3 has 15 residues. CDR1 SGHRS and CDR2 YFSETQ come from the germline V gene. Here the CDR3 reads CASSLVTGGPVEQFF. The CDR3 DNA follows: TGCGCCAGCAGCTTGGTTACGGGGGGGCCAGTTGAGCAGTTCTTC.

V is TRBV19 and J is TRBJ2-2; D might be TRBD1 (5 bases). Trimming took off 2 bases at V and 4 bases at J, with 8 bases between the two ends. The CDR3 length is 14 residues. Germline CDR1 LNHDA, CDR2 SQIVND (reference sequence). The CDR3 DNA reads TGTGCCAGTAGTATATTGGGGCTCACCGGGGAGCTGTTTTTT. Encoded protein: CASSILGLTGELFF. Full variable domain (rest looked up from reference TRBV19 and TRBJ2-2): DGGITQSPKYLFRKEGQNVTLSCEQNLNHDAMYWYRQDPGQGLRLIYYSQIVNDFQKGDIAEGYSVSREKKESFPLTVTSAQKNPTAFYLCASSILGLTGELFFGEGSRLTVL.

This clone was detected once. CDR3 bases: TGTGCCAGCGCAGGAGCGGGGGGAATAGATACGCAGTATTTT. Encoded protein: CASAGAGGIDTQYF. V usage is TRBV2 and J usage is TRBJ2-3; 9 bases align to TRBD2. CDR1 SNHLY and CDR2 FYNNEI come from the germline V gene. After removal of 8 bases from V and 5 bases from J, the junction contained 8 bases not matched to a gene. There are 14 residues in the CDR3.

This sequence joins TRBV7-3 and TRBJ2-2; possible D gene TRBD2, 6 bases. Germline V gene data show CDR1 as SGHTA and CDR2 as FQGTGA. V dropped 5 bases and J dropped 6 bases, with 16 bases sitting between them. The CDR3 spans 15 residues. As DNA, the CDR3 is TGTGCCAGCAGCCTCGACACAAGGAGGGCCGGGGAGCTGTTTTTT. Protein sequence: CASSLDTRRAGELFF.

The rearrangement links TRBV12-3 or TRBV12-4 to TRBJ1-4; tentative D call: TRBD1 (5 bases). The CDR3 spans 13 residues. V dropped 5 bases and J dropped 6 bases, with 10 bases sitting between them. CDR3 bases: TGTGCCAGCAGTACACTGACAGATGAAAAACTGTTTTTT. This translates into CASSTLTDEKLFF.

The V call is TRBV6-5, the J call TRBJ1-1; possibly TRBD1 for D (6 bases). The germline V and J ends were trimmed by 8 bases and 0 bases, with 10 bases remaining between them. The CDR3 totals 13 residues. Germline V CDR1 and CDR2: MNHEY, SVGAGI. The CDR3: CASGDNMNTEAFF. Written as DNA, the CDR3 is TGTGCCAGCGGGGACAATATGAACACTGAAGCTTTCTTT.

The chain combines TRBV14 with TRBJ1-2; no reliable D call. The ends were cut back, 0 bases at V and 3 bases at J, with 8 bases in the middle. Per the germline V gene, CDR1 is SGHDN and CDR2 is FVKESK. There are 14 residues in the CDR3. The CDR3 DNA is TGTGCCAGCAGCCAAGACAGGTCGGACTATGGCTACACCTTC. Protein sequence: CASSQDRSDYGYTF.

The V gene is TRBV6-1, the J gene TRBJ1-1, with D maybe TRBD1 (5 bases). The CDR3 is 13 amino acids. The V gene's germline CDR1 is MNHNS and CDR2 SASEGT. Between the trimmed V and J ends, which lost 1 base and 10 bases, there was a span of 13 bases. The CDR3 DNA sequence: TGTGCCAGCAGTGAAGTCCTAGGGGTTGGAGCTTTCTTT. Protein: CASSEVLGVGAFF.

The V and J genes are TRBV5-1 and TRBJ2-3; TRBD1 aligns across 9 bases. Germline V gives CDR1 SGHRS, CDR2 YFSETQ. Trimming cost V 2 bases and J 5 bases; bases outside gene matches: 6. The CDR3 extends over 15 amino acids. The CDR3 nucleotides are TGCGCCAGCAGCTTCGGGACAGGGAATATAGATACGCAGTATTTT. As protein: CASSFGTGNIDTQYF.

There are a few counts of this clone. The rearrangement uses TRBV7-8 and TRBJ1-5; 11 bases agree with TRBD1. This CDR3 has 16 amino acids. The germline gives CDR1 SGHVS, CDR2 FQNEAQ. Trimming removed 7 bases from V and 6 bases from J; junction bases left unmatched: 11. The CDR3 nucleotides read TGTGCCAGCAACCCTCTCGGACAGGGGGCGAGTCAGCCCCAGCATTTT. Translation gives CASNPLGQGASQPQHF.

The V and J genes are TRBV19 and TRBJ1-2; D uncertain. Germline V gene lookup returns CDR1 LNHDA and CDR2 SQIVND (reference sequence). The CDR3 loop spans 11 amino acids. The V end was cut by 4 bases, the J end by 8 bases, with 8 bases between. The CDR3: CASSNERGYTF. The CDR3 DNA reads TGTGCCAGTAGTAACGAGAGAGGCTACACCTTC.

This rearrangement joins TRBV5-6 to TRBJ1-2; 8 bases fit TRBD1. With V trimmed by 5 bases and J by 1 base, 10 bases remained unmatched. Germline CDR1 reads SGHDT; CDR2 reads YYEEEE. The CDR3 has 16 residues. The CDR3 DNA is TGTGCCAGCAGTGTGGACAGGGAACTTCGTAACTATGGCTACACCTTC. It is translated as CASSVDRELRNYGYTF.

The V gene is TRBV19, the J gene TRBJ1-6; 7 bases fit TRBD1. Looked up from germline, CDR1 is LNHDA and CDR2 is SQIVND (reference sequence). The V segment lost 6 bases and the J segment 7 bases; nucleotides outside the gene matches: 9. CDR3 size: 15 residues. In DNA form, the CDR3 reads TGTGCCAGTAGGGAGGAGGGGGCGCGAAATTCACCCCTCCACTTT. Its protein product is CASREEGARNSPLHF.

The rearrangement joins TRBV2 to TRBJ2-7, with D possibly TRBD1 on 6 matching bases. This CDR3 is 13 amino acids long. From germline, CDR1 is SNHLY and CDR2 FYNNEI. Between the trimmed V and J ends, which lost 7 bases and 6 bases, there was a span of 16 bases. The CDR3: CASTPPGTFEQYF. CDR3 sequence (DNA): TGTGCCAGCACCCCTCCCGGGACATTCGAGCAGTACTTC.

The chain carries TRBV19 and TRBJ2-5; D possibly corresponds to TRBD1 (6 bases). The V end was cut by 1 base, the J end by 4 bases, with 10 bases between. The CDR3 consists of 14 residues. CDR1 LNHDA and CDR2 SQIVND come from the germline V gene (reference sequence). DNA for the CDR3: TGTGCCAGTAGTATAGCACAGGGCCCAGAGACCCAGTACTTC. This gives the protein CASSIAQGPETQYF.